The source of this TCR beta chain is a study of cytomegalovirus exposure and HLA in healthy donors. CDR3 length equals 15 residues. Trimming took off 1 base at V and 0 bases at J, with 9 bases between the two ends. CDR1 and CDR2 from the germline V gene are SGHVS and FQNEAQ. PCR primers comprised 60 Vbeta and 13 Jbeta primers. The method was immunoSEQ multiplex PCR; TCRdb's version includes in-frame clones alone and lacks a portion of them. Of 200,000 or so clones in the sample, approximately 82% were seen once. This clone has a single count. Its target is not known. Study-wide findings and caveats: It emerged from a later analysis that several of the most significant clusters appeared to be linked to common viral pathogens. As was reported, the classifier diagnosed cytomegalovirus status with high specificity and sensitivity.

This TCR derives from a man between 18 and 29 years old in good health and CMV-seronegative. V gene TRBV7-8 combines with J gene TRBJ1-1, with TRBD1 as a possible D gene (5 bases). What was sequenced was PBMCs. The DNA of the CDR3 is TGTGCCAGCAGCTTAGACCGGGGGATGAACACTGAAGCTTTCTTT. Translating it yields CASSLDRGMNTEAFF.